This paragraph covers one T cell receptor (beta chain) sequence. Its specificity is unknown. The data are from a study of shared clonotypes between healthy human individuals. Profiling relied on immunoSEQ multiplex PCR, and the TCRdb table lists in-frame clones only, not all of them. Among around 580,000 clones, 95% to 98% were seen once, and the ten largest hold around 0.3%. Study-wide results and limits: Among four donors, approximately 4.6% of naive CD4 clonotypes were found in common. Larger richness was generally estimated for naive than memory subsets.

Positively selected for CCR7, the CD45RO-negative cells used as naive CD8 cells excluded terminally differentiated effector memory CD45RA+ cells. The donors, healthy adults who were HIV-negative, had experienced no recent acute infections or vaccinations. CDR1 is SGHRS and CDR2 is YFSETQ in the germline V gene. This CDR3 is 15 amino acids long. Trimming took 7 bases from V and 5 from J, leaving 20 bases between them. V is TRBV5-1 and J is TRBJ2-3, with D tentatively TRBD2 (6 bases). The sample consisted of naive CD8+ T cells sorted from blood. This TCR came from a man aged 25-45 years in good health. The CDR3 here is CASSVGGNLRDTQYF. CDR3 nucleotide sequence: TGCGCCAGCTCCGTCGGCGGGAATCTCAGAGATACGCAGTATTTT.